Each of the 25 T cell receptor beta chains below was sequenced from the same sample in a study of regulatory T cells in long-lasting Graves disease. As for time point: persistent/refractory GD, antithyroid drugs over 5 years with positive TRAb. From RNA extracted from PBMCs, the TCR library was made. In building TCR beta libraries, iRepertoire HTBI primers were used together with Arm-PCR of CDR3 regions. TCRdb passed the multiplex PCR reads through MiXCR, listing each CDR3 protein once. The sample carries approximately 400,000 distinct CDR3 sequences, around 20% recorded once. The specimen comprised peripheral blood mononuclear cells (PBMCs), sampled when the disease was refractory, from a patient treated with antithyroid drugs. The origin of the receptors is a female donor with Graves disease.

J is TRBJ2-7 and V is TRBV29-1, with TRBD1 matching 12 bases. Germline V gene data show CDR1 as SQVTM and CDR2 as ANQGSEA. CDR3 length: 12 amino acids. The ends lost 6 bases at V and 6 bases at J; junction bases unmatched: 3. The CDR3 spells CSVGDRGREQYF. For the CDR3, the DNA is TGCAGCGTAGGGGACAGGGGGCGCGAGCAGTACTTC.

This chain links TRBV5-1 with TRBJ2-1; 8 bases fit TRBD2. V lost 2 bases, J lost 8 bases, and 9 bases stayed unmatched. This CDR3 spans 15 amino acids. Germline lookup yields CDR1 SGHRS and CDR2 YFSETQ. CDR3 sequence reads: CASSLTGTRGDEQFF. CDR3 coding DNA: TGCGCCAGCAGCTTAACCGGGACTAGGGGGGATGAGCAGTTCTTC.

The gene calls are TRBV6-2 or TRBV6-3 and TRBJ1-3; 7 nucleotides match TRBD1. Germline V gene data show CDR1 as MNHEY and CDR2 as SVGEGT. The ends lost 5 bases at V and 5 bases at J; junction bases unmatched: 3. The CDR3 totals 13 residues. As DNA, the CDR3 is TGTGCCAGCAGTCGGACAGGACGAAACACCATATATTTT. Its translation: CASSRTGRNTIYF.

This clonotype was detected only a few times. The J gene is TRBJ2-2, the V gene TRBV6-1, with D possibly matching TRBD1 (5 bases). The length of the CDR3 is 17 residues. Looked up from germline, CDR1 is MNHNS and CDR2 is SASEGT. V lost 2 bases and J lost 5, with 18 bases in between. The DNA for the CDR3 is TGTGCCAGCAGTGAATATGGGCGGAGTACAGGTACCGGGGAGCTGTTTTTT. Amino acids: CASSEYGRSTGTGELFF.

This clonotype was observed at least ten times. The chain employs TRBV29-1 and TRBJ1-1, with TRBD1 identical over 9 bases. The CDR3 is 19 residues long. Germline assignment: CDR1 SQVTM and CDR2 ANQGSEA. J gave up 1 base and V 4 bases, and 19 bases lay outside the gene matches. CDR3 bases: TGCAGCGTTGTGTCGGACAGGGGTTTCCTCTCGTCTACGAACACTGAAGCTTTCTTT. Encoded protein: CSVVSDRGFLSSTNTEAFF.

This chain links TRBV3-1 with TRBJ1-1, with D possibly being TRBD1 (5 bases). With 5 bases removed from V and 0 bases from J, the gap between germline ends came to 19 bases. The CDR3 length is 17 residues. Germline V gene data show CDR1 as LGHDT and CDR2 as YNNKEL (reference sequence). CDR3 sequence reads: CASSSRVVTIMNTEAFF. The CDR3 nucleotides are TGTGCCAGCAGCTCCAGGGTCGTAACAATTATGAACACTGAAGCTTTCTTT.

This chain links TRBV18 with TRBJ1-4; D is ambiguous. Trimming removed 2 bases at V and 7 bases at J, with 5 bases between. CDR3 length equals 12 residues. The V gene's germline CDR1 is KGHSH and CDR2 LQKENI. The CDR3 loop is CASSPSSEKLFF. CDR3 nucleotide sequence: TGTGCCAGCTCACCAAGCTCTGAAAAACTGTTTTTT.

The chain joins TRBV7-2 to TRBJ1-2, with TRBD1 as a possible D gene (5 bases). V dropped 3 bases and J dropped 13 bases, with 15 bases sitting between them. The germline CDR1 and CDR2 sequences are SGHTA and FQGNSA. The CDR3 runs to 12 residues. CDR3 in DNA: TGTGCCAGCAGCTTCAGCCAGGGTAACCCCACCTTC. Its translation is CASSFSQGNPTF.

V usage is TRBV7-9 and J usage is TRBJ1-1; 7 bases are a match to TRBD1. The CDR3 length is 15 residues. Germline V gene lookup returns CDR1 SEHNR and CDR2 FQNEAQ (reference sequence). V gave up 5 bases and J gave up 1 base; unmatched junction bases: 7. CDR3 nucleotide sequence: TGTGCCAGCAGCACATCAGGGGGACCGAACACTGAAGCTTTCTTT. Protein product: CASSTSGGPNTEAFF.

The V and J genes are TRBV30 and TRBJ1-2; D unresolved. Germline V gives CDR1 GTSNPN, CDR2 SVGIG (reference sequence). With 0 bases removed from V and 4 bases from J, the gap between germline ends came to 12 bases. This CDR3 has 14 amino acids. CDR3 protein: CAWSVGHGPYGYTF. In DNA form, the CDR3 reads TGTGCCTGGAGTGTAGGGCACGGGCCCTATGGCTACACCTTC.

The chain recombines TRBV10-3 with TRBJ1-4; 9 bases map to TRBD1. Trimming removed 8 bases from V and 5 bases from J; junction bases left unmatched: 12. Germline V CDR1 and CDR2: ENHRY, SYGVKD. The CDR3 length is 16 residues. The CDR3 DNA follows: TGTGCCATCGGACCGGGACAGGGAGGGATAAATGAAAAACTGTTTTTT. Amino acid sequence: CAIGPGQGGINEKLFF.

V gene TRBV14 combines with J gene TRBJ2-7, with TRBD2 matching 7 bases. Trimming removed 1 base from V and 1 base from J; junction bases left unmatched: 4. Germline loops: CDR1 SGHDN, CDR2 FVKESK. CDR3 size: 15 residues. DNA of the CDR3: TGTGCCAGCAGCCAAGTAGGCGGGAGATCCTACGAGCAGTACTTC. Translating it yields CASSQVGGRSYEQYF.

This clonotype came up a few times. The J gene is TRBJ2-2, the V gene TRBV29-1; 15 nucleotides line up with TRBD2. The CDR3 sequence is 17 residues long. Germline V gene data show CDR1 as SQVTM and CDR2 as ANQGSEA. Unmatched junction bases numbered 11, after V lost 5 bases and J lost 7 bases. The CDR3 is CSVTRTSGRAGSGELFF. As DNA, the CDR3 is TGCAGCGTTACGCGGACTAGCGGGAGGGCCGGGAGCGGGGAGCTGTTTTTT.

This clonotype was detected a few times. The genes are TRBV20-1 and TRBJ2-7, with 8 bases matching TRBD2. V lost 3 bases to trimming and J lost 4 bases; unmatched junction nucleotides: 8. The CDR3 totals 14 residues. The germline gives CDR1 DFQATT, CDR2 SNEGSKA (reference sequence). CDR3 bases: TGCAGTGCTAGTGCGGCGGGAGGACGGTACGAGCAGTACTTC. The encoded protein is CSASAAGGRYEQYF.

The genes are TRBV2 and TRBJ2-3; 9 bases fit TRBD1. Germline CDR1 is SNHLY and CDR2 is FYNNEI. Germline trimming cut 6 bases from V and 2 bases from J; bases unmatched to any gene: 6. The CDR3 contains 15 residues. In DNA, the CDR3 is TGTGCCAGCAGCGCCGGGACAGGGTTCACAGATACGCAGTATTTT. Amino acid sequence: CASSAGTGFTDTQYF.

This clonotype was counted many times. The chain employs TRBV27 and TRBJ1-4, with D possibly matching TRBD1 (5 bases). Germline CDR1 and CDR2: MNHEY and SMNVEV (reference sequence). CDR3 length equals 16 residues. V dropped 6 bases and J dropped 8 bases, with 22 bases sitting between them. In DNA form, the CDR3 reads TGTGCCAGCAGCCAAACACCGGGACCCCTTTGGGAAAAACTGTTTTTT. Protein: CASSQTPGPLWEKLFF.

V and J are TRBV20-1 and TRBJ2-7, with a possible D match to TRBD2 (5 bases). This CDR3 contains 13 residues. Germline V CDR1 and CDR2: DFQATT, SNEGSKA (reference sequence). With 3 bases removed from V and 1 base from J, the gap between germline ends came to 10 bases. The CDR3: CSASGRVSYEQYF. Here the CDR3 DNA reads TGCAGTGCTAGCGGGCGGGTATCCTACGAGCAGTACTTC.

The chain employs TRBV7-6 and TRBJ2-7; maybe TRBD2 (7 bases). The CDR3 length is 15 residues. Looked up from germline, CDR1 is SGHVS and CDR2 is FNYEAQ. Trimming took 4 bases from V and 3 from J, leaving 16 bases between them. In DNA, the CDR3 is TGTGCCAGCAGCTCCCGGGAGGAGGGGGTCTACGAGCAGTACTTC. Its protein is CASSSREEGVYEQYF.

This clonotype has more than one count but fewer than ten. This chain connects TRBV13 to TRBJ1-2; 12 nucleotides align to TRBD1. V lost 4 bases, J lost 0 bases, and 9 bases stayed unmatched. The length of the CDR3 is 18 residues. Germline-derived CDR1 and CDR2 are PRHDT and FYEKMQ (reference sequence). The CDR3 loop reads CASSSNSGTGGSNYGYTF. CDR3 DNA sequence: TGTGCCAGCAGCTCAAATAGCGGGACAGGGGGCTCTAACTATGGCTACACCTTC.

The CDR3 DNA reads TGTGCCAGCAGCTCATTAGGTGGGACTAGCGGGAGGGCCTACGGGGAGCTGTTTTTT. Its translation: CASSSLGGTSGRAYGELFF. The rearrangement links TRBV7-2 to TRBJ2-2; 16 bases are a match to TRBD2. Losses at the gene ends were 4 bases for V and 7 bases for J; bases not matched to a gene: 12. Germline CDR1 is SGHTA and CDR2 is FQGNSA. CDR3 length: 19 amino acids.

V is TRBV19 and J is TRBJ2-1; TRBD1 matches 7 bases. Unmatched junction bases numbered 8, after V lost 2 bases and J lost 4 bases. The CDR3 sequence is 16 residues long. In germline, CDR1 is LNHDA, CDR2 SQIVND (reference sequence). As DNA, the CDR3 is TGTGCCAGTAGTATAACCCGAAGGGGGCCATACAATGAGCAGTTCTTC. This gives the protein CASSITRRGPYNEQFF.

On this clonotype itself: This could be a read error, since a much larger clone is one nucleotide away. The chain employs TRBV5-1 and TRBJ2-5; 13 bases line up with TRBD2. Germline assignment: CDR1 SGHRS and CDR2 YFSETQ. CDR3 size: 17 residues. Germline trimming cut 4 bases from V and 4 bases from J; bases unmatched to any gene: 10. The CDR3 DNA follows: TGCGCCAGCAGCCAGAGACTAGCGGGAGGACCAGTAGAGACCCAGTACTTC. Its protein product is CASSQRLAGGPVETQYF.

CDR3: CSARGLAGVLQFF. The CDR3 DNA is TGCAGTGCTAGAGGCTTAGCGGGAGTTCTTCAGTTCTTC. This chain uses TRBV20-1 with TRBJ2-1; 9 positions agree with TRBD2. The CDR3 length is 13 residues. Germline lookup yields CDR1 DFQATT and CDR2 SNEGSKA (reference sequence). V shed 1 base, J shed 13 bases, and the junction held 8 bases outside the gene matches.

This clonotype has a count of ten or more. The chain combines TRBV5-5 with TRBJ2-5; 13 nucleotides match TRBD2. Germline V gene sequence: CDR1 SGHKS, CDR2 YYEKEE (reference sequence). Trimming at V came to 5 bases and at J to 1 base, leaving 5 bases not matched to a gene. The CDR3 is 16 residues long. CDR3 nucleotides: TGTGCCAGCAGAAGCGGACTAGCGGGAGTCCAAGAGACCCAGTACTTC. Its protein is CASRSGLAGVQETQYF.

This clonotype was observed many times. V and J are TRBV28 and TRBJ1-5; the D is unclear. The CDR3 runs 12 residues. From germline, CDR1 is MDHEN and CDR2 SYDVKM. V was pared by 9 bases and J by 3 bases, with 9 bases between. The CDR3 bases are TGTGCCAGTGGGCGGTACAATCAGCCCCAGCATTTT. This encodes CASGRYNQPQHF.